A selection of T cell receptor beta chains follows, all from one sample in a study of blood T cell repertoires in COVID-19. Using immunoSEQ multiplex PCR, the repertoire was profiled, and TCRdb retains in-frame clones only, with some absent. The data contain fewer than 300,000 clones, approximately 88% of them singletons. The sequenced sample was peripheral blood. These receptors originate from a man between 18 and 29 years old with active or convalescent COVID-19. The CDR3 runs from the conserved cysteine through the conserved F or W. The D gene is left open where the match is weak. Expanded clones get a size class; other rows say once, few or many, or leave the size out.

j_call	v_call	d_call	clone_size	cdr3_nt	cdr3_aa
TRBJ1-2	TRBV6-5	TRBD1	NA	TGTGCCAGTCAGACAGGGGCAAGGAATGGCTACACCTTC	CASQTGARNGYTF
TRBJ2-1	TRBV7-8	TRBD2	once	TGTGCCAGCAGCAGAGGGACTAGCGGGGGGGCCTACAATGAGCAGTTCTTC	CASSRGTSGGAYNEQFF
TRBJ1-2	TRBV9	NA	NA	TGTGCCAGCAGCGTTAGTACCCTAGAGCAGGGATCCGACTATGGCTACACCTTC	CASSVSTLEQGSDYGYTF
TRBJ2-7	TRBV2	TRBD1	NA	TGTGCCAGCAGTGAAGGGGACAGGGTACTCGAGCAGTACTTC	CASSEGDRVLEQYF
TRBJ1-1	TRBV19	NA	few	TGTGCCAGTAGCCGAGGAGGGCCGAACACTGAAGCTTTCTTT	CASSRGGPNTEAFF
TRBJ2-7	TRBV7-9	NA	NA	TGTGCCAGCAGCTTGACTGAATACTACGAGCAGTACTTC	CASSLTEYYEQYF
TRBJ2-1	TRBV6-5	NA	NA	TGTGCCAGCAGTTACACGATCACTAGCTGGGAGCAGTTCTTC	CASSYTITSWEQFF
TRBJ1-5	TRBV27	TRBD1	NA	TGTGCCAGCAGTCAGTTGCGGACAGGGGGACAACCCGGCAATCAGCCCCAGCATTTT	CASSQLRTGGQPGNQPQHF
TRBJ2-2	TRBV5-1	NA	NA	TGCGCCAGCAGCTTGGAAGCGATCACCGGGGAGCTGTTTTTT	CASSLEAITGELFF
TRBJ1-2	TRBV10-3	NA	NA	TGTGCCATCAGCGGGAGGGAGGGGCAGAACTATGGCTACACCTTC	CAISGREGQNYGYTF
TRBJ1-2	TRBV7-2	NA	few	TGTGCCAGCAGTTCTTCTTTCTCGGGCTATGGCTACACCTTC	CASSSSFSGYGYTF
TRBJ1-2	TRBV2	TRBD1	NA	TGTGCCAGCAGTATCGTAGGGACAGCAGCTAACTATGGCTACACCTTC	CASSIVGTAANYGYTF
TRBJ2-1	TRBV12-5	NA	NA	TGTGCTAGTGGTTTGGTTGACCCCAGGATTAATGAGCAGTTCTTC	CASGLVDPRINEQFF
TRBJ1-2	TRBV2	TRBD1	NA	TGTGCCGAGGGGGCCGAAGCTAACTATGGCTACACCTTC	CAEGAEANYGYTF
TRBJ2-3	TRBV24-1	TRBD1	NA	TGTGCCACCAGCGCCTCGGACAGGGACACAGATACGCAGTATTTT	CATSASDRDTDTQYF
TRBJ1-2	TRBV9	NA	NA	TGTGCCAGCAGCCTGGTAGGGGTTAACTATGGCTACACCTTC	CASSLVGVNYGYTF
TRBJ1-5	TRBV19	TRBD1	NA	TGTGCCAGTAGGGACAGGGGCTCTTTCAATCAGCCCCAGCATTTT	CASRDRGSFNQPQHF
TRBJ2-7	TRBV11-2	NA	NA	TGTGCCAGCAGCCAAAATACTTACGAGCAGTACTTC	CASSQNTYEQYF
TRBJ1-1	TRBV12-5	NA	NA	TGTGCTAGTCCCCAGGGGTCGATGGTAAACACTGAAGCTTTCTTT	CASPQGSMVNTEAFF
TRBJ1-2	TRBV19	TRBD1	NA	TGTGCCAGTACCTCATTGGACAGGGCGGGTGGCTACACCTTC	CASTSLDRAGGYTF
TRBJ1-5	TRBV30	TRBD1	NA	TGTGCCTGGGGGTTCCACAGGGGGCAGAGCAATCAGCCCCAGCATTTT	CAWGFHRGQSNQPQHF
TRBJ2-1	TRBV19	NA	once	TGTGCCAGTAGTATAGATTCACTAGGAAGCTCCTACAATGAGCAGTTCTTC	CASSIDSLGSSYNEQFF
TRBJ2-7	TRBV23-1	TRBD1	NA	TGCGCCAGCAGAACGACAGGGGGCTACGAGCAGTACTTC	CASRTTGGYEQYF
TRBJ1-5	TRBV19	TRBD1	few	TGTGCCAGTACGACAGGGAGGTATAGCAATCAGCCCCAGCATTTT	CASTTGRYSNQPQHF
TRBJ1-1	TRBV12-3/TRBV12-4	NA	NA	TGTGCCAGCAGTTCCGGTACTGAAGCTTTCTTT	CASSSGTEAFF
TRBJ2-1	TRBV5-4	NA	NA	TGTGCCAGCAGCTTGAGGAGCCCTGGCAATGAGCAGTTCTTC	CASSLRSPGNEQFF
TRBJ1-4	TRBV9	TRBD1	NA	TGTGCCAGCAGCGTAGCGACAGGGGAAAATGAAAAACTGTTTTTT	CASSVATGENEKLFF
TRBJ2-7	TRBV11-1	NA	once	TGTGCCAGCAGCTTAGTCAGGGGAAACTACGAGCAGTACTTC	CASSLVRGNYEQYF
TRBJ2-3	TRBV3-1/TRBV3-2	TRBD2	NA	TGTGCCAGCAGCCAAGTTGAAGCGGGGGCCAGCACAGATACGCAGTATTTT	CASSQVEAGASTDTQYF
TRBJ2-1	TRBV5-1	TRBD2	NA	TGCGCCAGCAGCTTGGGACTAGCGGGGTCCTACAATGAGCAGTTCTTC	CASSLGLAGSYNEQFF
TRBJ1-2	TRBV7-8	NA	once	TGTGCCAGCAGCCAACGGGAGGGAGTAAGTGGCTACACCTTC	CASSQREGVSGYTF
TRBJ2-7	TRBV11-2	TRBD2	NA	TGTGCCAGCAGCTCGATTTCCGGAGCAAGCGGGAACGAGCAGTACTTC	CASSSISGASGNEQYF
TRBJ2-1	TRBV9	TRBD2	NA	TGTGCCAGCAGCGTAGGGCTATTCGGGGGGAGTCGCAATGAGCAGTTCTTC	CASSVGLFGGSRNEQFF